This T cell receptor beta chain was recovered during a study of cytomegalovirus exposure and HLA in healthy donors (dated by TCRdb to 2015 to 2018). For context, the study as a whole: According to an earlier analysis of around 600 of the donors, about 179 million T cells yielded roughly 110 million unique TCR beta sequences and approximately 300 Gb of sequence data. The genetic ancestry cluster associated with self-reported Caucasian donors included over 80% of the approximately 400 genotyped donors. The study aimed to test whether cataloging public T cell receptors could reveal signatures of past pathogen exposure. The number of typed donors differed by locus: roughly 629-640 for A, B, C, DRB1 and DQB1; 500 to 550 for DQA1; 606 for DPA1; and around 490 for DPB1. In an earlier analysis of 550 to 700 of the donors, high-throughput TCR beta sequencing was used to judge whether each TCR beta V gene segment behaved as functional or pseudogenic. Around 300 gigabases of sequencing data and approximately 93 million unique TCR sequences were included in an early release covering about 600 HLA-typed donors. Across 300 to 400 genotyped donors of the cohort, an average of approximately 200,000 unique TCR beta nucleotide sequences per donor were sequenced, and roughly 20% of those sequences were non-productive. Rather than drawing on any new phenotypic data, the later analysis identified candidate immune exposures from TCR beta sequences and the way those sequences occurred across donors. A separate validation cohort of more than 100 different subjects was used in addition to the roughly 700-subject first cohort. Genome-wide SNP genotypes for about 55% of the roughly 670 donors were used in a later genetic analysis, which treated that subset as a discovery cohort. The study profiled the T cell repertoires of 500 to 800 subjects by immunosequencing and related them to cytomegalovirus serostatus. Several DR-DQ haplotypes were treated as single units for association and clustering because of strong linkage in the cohort. Alongside the repertoire data, information on donor age, sex, ethnicity and CMV serostatus was compiled. A later analysis re-analyzed previously published TCR beta repertoires from roughly 690 donors and added high-resolution HLA genotyping to study TCR occurrence patterns. To predict cytomegalovirus infection status, the study brought together high-throughput TCR immunosequencing, statistical association of individual TCRs with disease status, and machine learning. Class I and class II HLA loci were covered by the typing at four-digit resolution. All discovery cohort repertoires had been generated on a single sequencing platform.

As for this clone: The target of this receptor is not known. No per-base quality is available; no much larger clone lies one base away.

The cohort comprised 666 healthy bone marrow donors. Cohort members were all nominally healthy when sampled, although unrecorded immune exposures were likely present. The donor tested CMV seropositive and was one of the 289 seropositive cohort members. Each donor provided a peripheral blood sample, and peripheral blood mononuclear cells were used for TCR beta sequencing. The Qiagen DNeasy Blood Extraction Kit was used to extract genomic DNA from the blood cell samples. Preparation of the library involved the immunoSEQ multiplex PCR assay. A mixture of 60 forward primers for TCR Vbeta segments and 13 reverse primers for TCR Jbeta segments was used in the multiplex PCR. A multiplex PCR assay on genomic DNA amplified the CDR3 region of rearranged TCR beta genes. The Illumina HiSeq System was used to sequence the amplified TCR beta libraries as 87-base-pair reads. Processing in the source paper ran as follows. Across the 670 or so repertoires, a later analysis counted 60 million to 90 million unique TCR beta chains, 9.5 million to 12 million of which were shared by at least two donors. To remove PCR and sequencing errors, raw reads were error-corrected and collapsed into unique sequences using a nearest-neighbor algorithm that merged closely related sequences. CDR3 sequences were aligned to IMGT reference sequences to assign V, D and J gene segments. Each retained sequence needed at least a six-nucleotide match to both a V gene segment and a J gene segment. Rearrangements were classified as productive when the CDR3 lacked stop codons and remained in frame with V and J, and all other rearrangements were classified as non-productive. CDR3 was defined by IMGT convention, running from the second conserved V-encoded cysteine to the conserved J-encoded phenylalanine. Sequences without an unambiguous match to a single V gene segment were excluded from the earlier analysis of over 500 of the donors. In an earlier analysis of approximately 590 of the donors, a V segment was called functional when productive rearrangements were above 56.7%, and segregating when the standard deviation between donors exceeded 5%. A statistical classification framework was built for diagnosing cytomegalovirus status from the catalog of TCR beta chain sequences. In a later analysis, V and J genes were assigned by comparing TCR nucleotide sequences against IMGT/GENE-DB human TR gene sequences. A later analysis assigned CDR3 sequences and most-parsimonious VDJ recombination scenarios with the TCRdist pipeline. In a later analysis, each TCR beta chain was defined by its CDR3 amino acid sequence together with its V-gene family, and reads lacking a unique V-gene family were excluded. As a way to deal with suspected cross-contamination and a sequencing artifact, a later analysis dropped hundreds of nucleotide sequences that were highly shared and had low generation probability. A later analysis calculated a clonal expansion index for each public chain from normalized within-repertoire ranks of inferred template counts. In a later analysis, generation probabilities were computed with a VDJ recombination model fitted to out-of-frame rearrangements, and the resulting probabilities were checked against IGoR. In a later analysis, TCR-TCR, TCR-HLA and TCR-CMV co-occurrence was scored with hypergeometric tests, and a repertoire-size bias correction was applied to TCR pairs. In a later analysis, false discovery rates were estimated by permuting HLA or CMV assignments 20 times. In a later analysis, co-occurring TCRs were grouped with DBSCAN, and TCRdist sequence similarity was added when clustering was performed within HLA-allele-positive subsets. Repertoires with fewer than 30,000 or more than 120,000 public chains were left out of co-occurrence clustering, as were five repertoires with anomalous nucleotide sharing. The clones in this table, taken by TCRdb from immuneACCESS, are in-frame only. Not every clone is retained; where verified, under half of the shortfall comes from an unresolved V gene, and the cause of the rest is unknown. That table supplies the V and J calls and clone size; D and trimming were determined from the DNA. Here the sample has under 150,000 clones; about 80% occur a single time. The ten largest account for 5.5% to 7% of the sample.

Broad study findings and their caveats: A cluster of highly shared sequence variants was judged likely to be a technical artifact of the sequencing pipeline. The study listed 150 to 200 TCR beta chains as associated with cytomegalovirus. Assigning TCR associations to individual alleles was difficult when HLA alleles, especially DR and DQ, strongly co-occurred. Linkage disequilibrium might explain the correlated functional status among segregating V segments, but an unknown experimental factor could not be excluded. In a later analysis, several top co-occurrence clusters were reported to appear linked to parvovirus B19, influenza, CMV and Epstein-Barr virus. According to a later analysis, TCR association rates differed among HLA loci, with DRB1 alleles showing the most associated TCRs and HLA-C alleles showing the fewest. Across donors, most TCR sequences were observed very rarely, whereas some public TCRs were present in many individuals. Some IMGT-functional V segments, including TRBV6-2 and TRBV6-3, could not be told apart with the 87-base-pair reads, so those segments were excluded. Over 15 rarely observed V segments, including chromosome 9 orphons, were excluded from the earlier analysis of approximately 600 of the donors because counts were too low. A further reported finding was that TCR beta sequences accurately predicted the HLA-A and HLA-B alleles for most subjects in the first cohort. The presence/absence analyses assumed that sequencing depth was roughly uniform across donors, and that assumption may not be true. Specific HLA alleles were associated with 15,000 to 20,000 TCR beta sequences at a false discovery rate of 0.05 in a later analysis. In a later analysis, most CMV-associated TCR beta chains were found to appear HLA-restricted, with HLA associations seemingly driven largely by CMV exposure. In a later analysis, HLA-associated TCR beta chains were found to be more clonally expanded and to have lower generation probabilities than equally common non-associated chains. The classifier was reported to diagnose cytomegalovirus status with high specificity and sensitivity in both the original cohort and the validation cohort. For the cohort, immune exposure information was limited to CMV serostatus. According to the authors, the approach could potentially be generalized to other disease states and immunological phenotypes. This cohort had only TCR beta chains sequenced, and the lack of alpha or paired-chain data limited which features could be detected. In an earlier analysis of about 600 of the donors, most TCR beta V segments appeared in productive rearrangements about 87% or about 30% of the time, broadly matching IMGT annotations. A later genetic analysis associated a missense DCLRE1C variant with V-gene and J-gene trimming of TCR beta chains, and an independent cohort replicated the association. In vitro tests confirmed that a few of the cytomegalovirus-associated TCR beta chains recognize cytomegalovirus antigens. Because HLA typing was unavailable for some donors at each locus, only the typed subset was used in association tests. In a later genetic analysis, fewer N-insertions in productive TCRs were reported among donors in an Asian-associated ancestry cluster than the roughly 700-donor mean.

The CDR3 holds 14 amino acids from the cysteine to the phenylalanine. This entry keeps only the CDR3 DNA: 42 bases, framed from base 1. V lost 1 base and J lost 5 bases; the stretch between them is 11 bases long. The germline V gene provides CDR1 SGHVS and CDR2 FQNEAQ. The material sequenced was PBMCs. This sequence originates from a woman aged 40 to 50 in good health and CMV-seropositive. The rearrangement joined TRBV7-8 to TRBJ1-1; possibly the D gene is TRBD1, per 6 matching bases. The DNA is TGTGCCAGCAGCTTAGAAGGGGGGGCGACTGAAGCTTTCTTT. Translated, it reads CASSLEGGATEAFF.